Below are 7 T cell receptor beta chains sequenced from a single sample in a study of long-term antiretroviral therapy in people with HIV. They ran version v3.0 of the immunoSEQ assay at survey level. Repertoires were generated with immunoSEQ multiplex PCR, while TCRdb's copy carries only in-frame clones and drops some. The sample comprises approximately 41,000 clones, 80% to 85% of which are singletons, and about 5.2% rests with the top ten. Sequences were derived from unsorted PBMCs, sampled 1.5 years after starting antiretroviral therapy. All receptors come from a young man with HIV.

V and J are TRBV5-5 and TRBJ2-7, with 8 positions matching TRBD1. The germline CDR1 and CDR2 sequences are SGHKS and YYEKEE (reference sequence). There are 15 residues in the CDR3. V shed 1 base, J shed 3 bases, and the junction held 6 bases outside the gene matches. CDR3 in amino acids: CASSLTGQGNYEQYF. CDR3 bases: TGTGCCAGCAGCTTGACCGGACAGGGTAACTACGAGCAGTACTTC.

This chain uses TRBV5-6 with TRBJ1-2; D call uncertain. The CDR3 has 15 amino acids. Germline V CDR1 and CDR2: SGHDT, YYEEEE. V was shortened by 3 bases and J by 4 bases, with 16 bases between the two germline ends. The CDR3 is CASSSRDLNRYGYTF. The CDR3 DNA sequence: TGTGCCAGCAGCTCCCGGGATCTCAATCGCTATGGCTACACCTTC.

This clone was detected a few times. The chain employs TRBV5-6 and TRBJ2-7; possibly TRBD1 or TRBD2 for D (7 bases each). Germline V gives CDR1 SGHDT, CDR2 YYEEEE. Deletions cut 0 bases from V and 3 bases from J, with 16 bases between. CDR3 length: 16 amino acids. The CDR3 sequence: CASSLGGGGAIYEQYF. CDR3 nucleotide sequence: TGTGCCAGCAGCTTGGGGGGAGGGGGCGCGATCTACGAGCAGTACTTC.

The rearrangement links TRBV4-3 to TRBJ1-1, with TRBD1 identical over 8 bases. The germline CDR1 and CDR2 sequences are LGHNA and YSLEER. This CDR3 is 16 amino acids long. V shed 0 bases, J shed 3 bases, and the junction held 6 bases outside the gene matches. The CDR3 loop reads CASSQDLRTGHTEAFF. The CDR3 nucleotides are TGCGCCAGCAGCCAAGATTTAAGGACAGGGCACACTGAAGCTTTCTTT.

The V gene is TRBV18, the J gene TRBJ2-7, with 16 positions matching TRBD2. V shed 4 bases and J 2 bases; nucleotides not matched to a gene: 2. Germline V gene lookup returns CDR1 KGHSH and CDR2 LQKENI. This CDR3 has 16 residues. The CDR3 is CASSRGTSGRAYEQYF. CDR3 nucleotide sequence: TGTGCCAGCTCACGCGGGACTAGCGGGAGGGCCTACGAGCAGTACTTC.

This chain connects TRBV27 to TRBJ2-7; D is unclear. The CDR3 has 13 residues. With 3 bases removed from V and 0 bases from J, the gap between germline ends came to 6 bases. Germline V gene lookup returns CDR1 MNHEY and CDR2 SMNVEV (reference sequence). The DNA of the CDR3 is TGTGCCAGCAGTTTTCTAAGCTCCTACGAGCAGTACTTC. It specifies CASSFLSSYEQYF.

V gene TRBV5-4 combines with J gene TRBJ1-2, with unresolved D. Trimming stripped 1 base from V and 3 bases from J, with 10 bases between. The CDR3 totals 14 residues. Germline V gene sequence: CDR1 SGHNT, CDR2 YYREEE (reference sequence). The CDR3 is CASSLPGEDYGYTF. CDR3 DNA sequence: TGTGCCAGCAGCTTGCCCGGTGAGGACTATGGCTACACCTTC.